These T cell receptor beta chains were read from a single sample in a study of shared clonotypes between healthy human individuals. Method: immunoSEQ multiplex PCR; TCRdb's copy keeps in-frame clones and lacks some. There are about 2.4 million clones in the sample; approximately 94% occur only once, and 0.36% lies in the top ten. The sample comprised naive CD4+ T cells from PBMCs. These receptors were obtained from a man between 18 and 29 years old in good health. Some clones in this sample may be carry-over from other donors' samples. CDR3s leave out the opening cysteine and the closing phenylalanine or tryptophan. Expanded clones get a size class; other rows say once, few or many, or leave the size out.

V gene | CDR3 length | clone size | CDR3 protein
TRBV5-4 | 13 | NA | ASSPNGGGSYEQY
TRBV5-1 | 12 | NA | ASSLWSERAEAF
TRBV6-5 | 11 | NA | ASSRGTSNEQF
TRBV4-1 | 12 | NA | ASSRAGGLYEQY
TRBV21-1 | 15 | NA | ASSKEADILSGNTIY
TRBV28 | 13 | NA | ASRIFRVLHGGYT
TRBV28 | 13 | NA | ASSTGTGGTYGYT
TRBV27 | 14 | NA | ASSLSMTGVGDEQY
TRBV9 | 13 | NA | ASSVGRGPTEKLF
TRBV10-1 | 13 | NA | ASSGASGLRNEQY
TRBV6-5 | 12 | NA | ASSARTGSYGYT
TRBV5-1 | 11 | NA | ASSLYRSHEQF
TRBV5-1 | 13 | NA | ASSLALAGINEQF
TRBV6-6 | 9 | NA | ASSYSNQAF
TRBV6-7 | 11 | NA | ASGLDSQQTQY
TRBV5-1 | 13 | NA | ASSSVPGGYTEAF
TRBV29-1 | 11 | NA | SAGAGTPDTQY
TRBV7-2 | 16 | NA | ASSLGSLAGGITDTQY
TRBV5-5 | 13 | NA | ASSLIAGAPGEQY
TRBV7-9 | 10 | NA | ASGSGPYEQY
TRBV9 | 12 | NA | ASSPDGSSYEQY
TRBV7-9 | 7 | once | VGLNEQF
TRBV28 | 12 | once | ASQARGSRETQY
TRBV4-1 | 14 | NA | ASSRIPGVYGNTIY
TRBV27 | 16 | NA | ASSLRGWRDGWEREQY
TRBV7-2 | 12 | NA | ASSPGQGADTQY
TRBV27 | 14 | NA | ASSSGTSGSTHTQY
TRBV29-1 | 14 | NA | SVYGSQFPPNYGYT
TRBV5-4 | 12 | NA | ASSSGTAFEKLF
TRBV5-1 | 12 | NA | ASSLGLSSYEQY
TRBV11-3 | 11 | NA | ASSLSGRETQY
TRBV6-5 | 12 | NA | ASSLTSGSFEQY